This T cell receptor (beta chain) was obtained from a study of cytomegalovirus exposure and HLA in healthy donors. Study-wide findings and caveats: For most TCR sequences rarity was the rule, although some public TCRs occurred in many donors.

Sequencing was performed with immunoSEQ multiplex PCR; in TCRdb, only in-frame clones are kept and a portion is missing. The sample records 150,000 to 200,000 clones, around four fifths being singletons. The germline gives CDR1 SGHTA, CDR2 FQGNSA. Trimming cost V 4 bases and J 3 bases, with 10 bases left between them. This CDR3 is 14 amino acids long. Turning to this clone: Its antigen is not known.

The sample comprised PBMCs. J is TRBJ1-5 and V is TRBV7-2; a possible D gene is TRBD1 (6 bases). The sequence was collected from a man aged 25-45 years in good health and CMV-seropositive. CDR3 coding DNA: TGTGCCAGCAGCTCCGGACAGTTCAATCAGCCCCAGCATTTT. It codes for CASSSGQFNQPQHF.